This T cell receptor beta chain appears in the sequencing data of a study of blood T cells in healthy people across ages. Primers used in a second PCR of about 6 to 11 cycles were a sample-barcoded 5' primer and a J-beta primer mix. Researchers report that a template-switch adaptor with 12 random nucleotides tagged each cDNA molecule. TCRdb reanalysed the 5' RACE reads using MiXCR and keeps one entry per CDR3 protein. Here the sample spans more than 900,000 distinct CDR3 sequences, under 30% being singletons. General study points: Naive T cell percentage and TCR beta diversity correlated strongly. TCR beta diversity, measured per million T cells, fell in a roughly linear way with age. The diversity estimates, figures obtained from one million T cells, were considered underestimates.

J gave up 10 bases and V 3 bases, and 16 bases lay outside the gene matches. The CDR3 is made up of 17 amino acids. About this clonotype itself: Its cognate antigen is unknown.

The same sample was also studied in work on T cells of mothers and their children.

The rearrangement joins TRBV12-3 or TRBV12-4 to TRBJ2-1, with TRBD2 matching 9 bases. The source is a girl aged 2 to 10 in good health. Sequencing was done on a sample of blood. The CDR3 DNA reads TGTGCCAGCAGTTTTGTCCCTATAGCGGGAGTACAACAGGAGCAGTTCTTC. This gives the protein CASSFVPIAGVQQEQFF.